The 24 T cell receptor beta chains below were found in one sample sequenced in a study of regulatory T cells. Findings of the study overall: Hydrophobic residues at CDR3 positions 6 and 7 were enriched in conventional CD4+ T cells of CD3G-deficient patients.

No antigen is known for these receptors. Amplification used 52 TRBV primers and 13 TRBJ primers. The assay was immunoSEQ multiplex PCR, and TCRdb's table has in-frame clones only and misses some. The sample includes about 23,000 clones, over 75% of them seen just once. The sequencing input was conventional CD4+ T cells sorted from blood. The receptor source for this set is a child between 5 and 17 years old with CD3G deficiency.

The rearrangement joins TRBV19 to TRBJ2-1; TRBD2 matches at 7 bases. With 5 bases clipped from V and 9 bases from J, the junction kept 10 bases outside the gene matches. The CDR3 is made up of 14 amino acids. The germline gives CDR1 LNHDA, CDR2 SQIVND (reference sequence). CDR3 DNA: TGTGCCAGTAGTGCTTGGGGAGGGGCCAGTGAGCAGTTCTTC. Its translation: CASSAWGGASEQFF.

This rearrangement joins TRBV10-3 to TRBJ2-7, with 10 bases fitting TRBD1. This CDR3 region has 16 residues. J lost 6 bases, V lost 5 bases, and 13 bases had no gene match. Germline values: CDR1 ENHRY, CDR2 SYGVKD. The CDR3 spells CAISSHPGQGSGEQYF. In DNA form, the CDR3 reads TGTGCCATCAGTAGCCATCCGGGACAGGGGTCGGGCGAGCAGTACTTC.

This clone was seen a handful of times. This chain connects TRBV10-3 to TRBJ1-2; D perhaps matches TRBD1 (6 bases). This CDR3 is 13 amino acids long. Trimming removed 4 bases from V and 9 bases from J, with 15 bases in between. Germline V gene lookup returns CDR1 ENHRY and CDR2 SYGVKD. The CDR3 DNA is TGTGCCATCAGTGCGGGCGGACAGAGCCGCTACACCTTC. Encoded protein: CAISAGGQSRYTF.

The chain uses TRBV5-1 and TRBJ1-2, with TRBD1 matching 12 bases. V trimming: 0 bases; J trimming: 8 bases; junction bases outside the gene matches: 5. The germline CDR1 and CDR2 sequences are SGHRS and YFSETQ. The CDR3 is 15 amino acids. CDR3 residues: CASSLVSGTGGGYTF. The CDR3 DNA follows: TGCGCCAGCAGCTTGGTCTCCGGGACAGGGGGCGGCTACACCTTC.

V is TRBV18 and J is TRBJ1-2; 8 bases agree with TRBD1. Germline lookup yields CDR1 KGHSH and CDR2 LQKENI. The CDR3 covers 13 residues. The J segment lost 8 bases and the V segment lost 3 bases, leaving 5 bases of the junction unmatched. The CDR3 nucleotides read TGTGCCAGCTCACCGGACAGGGAGCGCGGCTACACCTTC. The encoded protein is CASSPDRERGYTF.

Comment on this clone: Sequence at one end of the junction differs from germline and may be a read error. The chain is built from TRBV7-8 and TRBJ2-7, with 7 bases identical to TRBD1. There are 12 residues in the CDR3. The germline gives CDR1 SGHVS, CDR2 FQNEAQ. The DNA of the CDR3 is TGTGCCAGCAGCTTAGGATGGGGGACAGTATCCTTC. This translates into CASSLGWGTVSF.

The chain links TRBV6-1 to TRBJ2-2; D perhaps matches TRBD2 (5 bases). Trimming left V 6 bases short and J 2 bases short, with 7 bases between. The germline gives CDR1 MNHNS, CDR2 SASEGT. The CDR3 length is 13 residues. The CDR3 here is CASRDSNTGELFF. The CDR3 DNA reads as TGTGCCAGCAGGGACTCTAACACCGGGGAGCTGTTTTTT.

The rearrangement joins TRBV28 to TRBJ2-1; 8 nucleotides line up with TRBD1. This CDR3 spans 16 amino acids. The germline V gene encodes CDR1 MDHEN and CDR2 SYDVKM. V shed 7 bases and J 4 bases; nucleotides not matched to a gene: 12. CDR3 nucleotides: TGTGCCAGCATCCCCAACCGGCGACAGGGGTACAATGAGCAGTTCTTC. The encoded protein is CASIPNRRQGYNEQFF.

This sequence joins TRBV28 and TRBJ2-7; perhaps TRBD2 as D (5 bases). The CDR3 is made up of 13 amino acids. Germline assignment: CDR1 MDHEN and CDR2 SYDVKM. V was pared by 4 bases and J by 10 bases, with 17 bases between. CDR3 DNA sequence: TGTGCCAGCAGTTCCCTAATCAGGAGCGGACAGTACTTC. It codes for CASSSLIRSGQYF.

This clone has only a few counts. J is TRBJ1-1 and V is TRBV10-2, with 7 positions matching TRBD1. The trim removed 6 bases at V and 5 bases at J, leaving 9 bases unmatched. Germline V CDR1 and CDR2: WSHSY, SAAADI. This CDR3 has 14 amino acids. The CDR3 DNA follows: TGCGCCAGCAGAGAGACAGGGTTAGGAACTGAAGCTTTCTTT. Encoded protein: CASRETGLGTEAFF.

V is TRBV28 and J is TRBJ1-1; D may be TRBD1 (5 bases). With 6 bases removed from V and 2 bases from J, the gap between germline ends came to 16 bases. CDR1 is MDHEN and CDR2 is SYDVKM in the germline V gene. The CDR3 is 15 residues long. Here the CDR3 DNA reads TGTGCCAGCAGCAAAACCGGGACCATCAACACTGAAGCTTTCTTT. Amino acids: CASSKTGTINTEAFF.

This sequence joins TRBV7-9 and TRBJ2-2; perhaps TRBD1 as D (6 bases). V lost 3 bases to trimming and J lost 9 bases, with 8 bases between them. CDR1 is SEHNR, CDR2 FQNEAQ, per germline (reference sequence). The CDR3 sequence is 12 residues long. The CDR3 DNA is TGTGCCAGCAGCTTGGGGGCCCGGGAGCTGTTTTTT. The encoded protein is CASSLGARELFF.

Concerning this clone: Other DNA sequences of this sample code for an identical CDR3. The chain's CDR3 is CASSLGSGTDTQYF. The CDR3, as DNA: TGTGCCAGCAGCTTAGGATCGGGAACAGATACGCAGTATTTT. The chain is built from TRBV7-9 and TRBJ2-3; tentative D call: TRBD2 (5 bases). CDR1 SEHNR and CDR2 FQNEAQ come from the germline V gene (reference sequence). V lost 1 base and J lost 3, with 8 bases in between. This CDR3 has 14 residues.

CDR3 nucleotides: TGTGCCAGTAGTATCCAGGGACAGGGCGGGGAGCTGTTTTTT. This codes for CASSIQGQGGELFF. This sequence joins TRBV19 and TRBJ2-2, with TRBD1 identical over 9 bases. J was trimmed by 7 bases and V by 3 bases; bases with no gene match: 3. CDR3 length: 14 amino acids. The germline gives CDR1 LNHDA, CDR2 SQIVND (reference sequence).

This clone was counted a few times. The chain is built from TRBV5-1 and TRBJ2-3; the match to TRBD1 covers 9 bases. The CDR3 totals 16 residues. Germline V lookup: CDR1 SGHRS, CDR2 YFSETQ. Trimming removed 0 bases from V and 4 bases from J; junction bases left unmatched: 6. The CDR3 DNA sequence: TGCGCCAGCAGCTTGGCCGGACAGGGGTTGGCAGATACGCAGTATTTT. Amino acid sequence: CASSLAGQGLADTQYF.

V is TRBV5-1 and J is TRBJ2-1, with TRBD2 matching over 7 bases. Looked up from germline, CDR1 is SGHRS and CDR2 is YFSETQ. CDR3 length: 15 amino acids. V shed 5 bases, J shed 0 bases, and the junction held 5 bases outside the gene matches. CDR3: CASRLALSSYNEQFF. The CDR3 DNA sequence: TGCGCCAGCAGACTAGCGCTTAGCTCCTACAATGAGCAGTTCTTC.

The chain carries TRBV28 and TRBJ1-5; no reliable D call. Per the germline V gene, CDR1 is MDHEN and CDR2 is SYDVKM. This CDR3 has 15 amino acids. V was cut by 0 bases and J by 7 bases, with 13 bases left in between. Here the CDR3 DNA reads TGTGCCAGCAGTTTATGGGGTAAAGGTATACAGCCCCAGCATTTT. This gives the protein CASSLWGKGIQPQHF.

The CDR3 is CASSRTGSGEKLFF. As DNA, the CDR3 is TGTGCCAGCAGCCGGACAGGGTCTGGTGAAAAACTGTTTTTT. The chain combines TRBV7-9 with TRBJ1-4; 8 bases map to TRBD1. This CDR3 spans 14 amino acids. Germline V gene data show CDR1 as SEHNR and CDR2 as FQNEAQ (reference sequence). J gave up 7 bases and V 5 bases, and 6 bases lay outside the gene matches.

The chain uses TRBV5-1 and TRBJ2-1; TRBD2 matches 14 bases. V was clipped by 0 bases and J by 3 bases; unmatched bases: 2. Germline V gives CDR1 SGHRS, CDR2 YFSETQ. The length of the CDR3 is 17 residues. CDR3 in amino acids: CASSLGLAGGFYNEQFF. The CDR3 DNA reads TGCGCCAGCAGCTTGGGACTAGCGGGAGGGTTCTACAATGAGCAGTTCTTC.

This clone was recorded once. This rearrangement joins TRBV11-2 to TRBJ2-3, with 7 positions matching TRBD1. Germline values: CDR1 SGHAT, CDR2 FQNNGV. The CDR3 runs to 13 residues. Trimming removed 2 bases from V and 8 bases from J; junction bases left unmatched: 4. The CDR3 is CASSLSQGVTQYF. CDR3 DNA sequence: TGTGCCAGCAGCTTAAGCCAGGGGGTTACGCAGTATTTT.

The V call is TRBV6-1, the J call TRBJ2-3; no firm D call. This CDR3 comprises 15 residues. Per germline, CDR1 MNHNS and CDR2 SASEGT. V was trimmed by 10 bases and J by 3 bases, leaving 20 bases between them. The CDR3 DNA reads as TGTGCCACCTCGAGGTCGCGTGGAAGGACAGATACGCAGTATTTT. Protein: CATSRSRGRTDTQYF.

The V call is TRBV7-9, the J call TRBJ1-1; D is ambiguous. The V gene lost 5 bases and the J gene lost 0 bases, with 7 bases spanning the gap. This CDR3 region has 13 residues. Germline V CDR1 and CDR2: SEHNR, FQNEAQ (reference sequence). CDR3 DNA: TGTGCCAGCAGCCTCCGAATGAACACTGAAGCTTTCTTT. Translating gives CASSLRMNTEAFF.

CDR3 sequence: CASSLEGVDEQFF. DNA for the CDR3: TGTGCCAGCAGCTTAGAAGGGGTCGATGAGCAGTTCTTC. This rearrangement joins TRBV7-9 to TRBJ2-1, with a tentative D call TRBD1 (5 bases). Germline lookup yields CDR1 SEHNR and CDR2 FQNEAQ (reference sequence). The CDR3 has 13 amino acids. Trimming removed 1 base from V and 8 bases from J, with 9 bases in between. The entire variable domain, with the rest obtained from reference TRBV7-9 and TRBJ2-1, is as follows: DTGVSQNPRHKITKRGQNVTFRCDPISEHNRLYWYRQTLGQGPEFLTYFQNEAQLEKSRLLSDRFSAERPKGSFSTLEIQRTEQGDSAMYLCASSLEGVDEQFFGPGTRLTVL.

The chain recombines TRBV7-9 with TRBJ2-5; 9 positions match TRBD1. CDR1 is SEHNR and CDR2 is FQNEAQ in the germline V gene (reference sequence). Trimming at V came to 1 base and at J to 5 bases, leaving 5 bases not matched to a gene. The CDR3 is 15 residues long. The CDR3 is CASSLGQGVLETQYF. CDR3 nucleotide sequence: TGTGCCAGCAGCTTAGGACAGGGGGTACTGGAGACCCAGTACTTC.